The source of this T cell receptor (beta chain) is a study of T cell responses to AZD1222 COVID-19 vaccine. Study findings and constraints: The donor cohort was predominantly white British with a female majority, and clonal diversity may have been underestimated.

Trimming cost V 3 bases and J 5 bases, with 10 bases left between them. CDR3 length equals 13 residues. Germline V gene lookup returns CDR1 SGHTA and CDR2 FQGTGA. To note about this clone: The target antigen is unknown.

Only in-frame clones appear in the TCRdb table, and some are missing; sequencing was by immunoSEQ multiplex PCR. This sample carries under 200,000 clones, around 90% of them seen once, and the ten largest clones take 1% to 1.5%. V gene TRBV7-3 combines with J gene TRBJ1-2, with D possibly matching TRBD1 (6 bases). This sample comprised peripheral blood, obtained 28 days after the second AZD1222 dose. The clonotype was recovered from an adult who received the AZD1222 COVID-19 vaccine. The CDR3 sequence: CASSFSQGYGYTF. For the CDR3, the DNA is TGTGCCAGCAGCTTCTCACAGGGATATGGCTACACCTTC. The full variable domain, its missing parts supplied by reference TRBV7-3 and TRBJ1-2, is GAGVSQTPSNKVTEKGKYVELRCDPISGHTALYWYRQSLGQGPEFLIYFQGTGAADDSGLPNDRFFAVRPEGSVSTLKIQRTERGDSAVYLCASSFSQGYGYTFGSGTRLTVV.